This TCR beta chain was identified in a study of shared clonotypes between healthy human individuals. On sorted subsets, replicate PCRs used about 0.2 ug DNA, or about 33,000 T cell genomes. Measured with immunoSEQ multiplex PCR; TCRdb has only the in-frame clones, and not every one. Here the sample spans approximately 1.4 million clones, about 98% being singletons. The germline V gene encodes CDR1 MNHEY and CDR2 SMNVEV (reference sequence). This CDR3 contains 14 residues. V lost 3 bases and J 0 bases, leaving 9 bases between the germline ends. This rearrangement joins TRBV27 to TRBJ2-7; TRBD2 is a possible D gene (6 bases). The clonotype was recovered from a man between 25 and 39 years old in good health. Input material: naive CD4+ T cells sorted from blood. Described subset: CD45RA+ positively selected. DNA for the CDR3: TGTGCCAGCAGTTTGCGGGACGCCTCCTACGAGCAGTACTTC. This translates into CASSLRDASYEQYF.